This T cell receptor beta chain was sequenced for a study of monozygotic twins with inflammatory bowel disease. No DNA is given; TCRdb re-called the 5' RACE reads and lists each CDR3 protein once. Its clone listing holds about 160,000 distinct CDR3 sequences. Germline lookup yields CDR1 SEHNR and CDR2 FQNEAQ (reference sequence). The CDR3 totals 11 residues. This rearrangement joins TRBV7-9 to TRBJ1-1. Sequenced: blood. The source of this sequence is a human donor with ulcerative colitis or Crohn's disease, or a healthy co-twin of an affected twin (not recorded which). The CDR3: CASHVSPEAFF.